In its sample, the clone carrying this TCR beta chain was seen once. The data were taken from a study of shared clonotypes between healthy human individuals. CDR1 and CDR2 from the germline V gene are MNHNS and SASEGT. V lost 4 bases to trimming and J lost 4 bases, with 10 bases between them. The CDR3 runs to 14 residues. DNA at roughly 0.2 ug, tens of thousands of T cell genomes, went into sorted-subset replicate PCRs. The repertoire was sequenced with immunoSEQ multiplex PCR; TCRdb's copy has only in-frame clones and lacks some. The sample lists more than 2 million clones; under 97% were seen once. This sequence originates from a man aged 18 to 35 in good health. The chain links TRBV6-1 to TRBJ2-2; maybe TRBD1 (7 bases). The sample comprised naive CD4+ T cells sorted from blood. Specified subset: CD45RA+ positively selected. The CDR3 here is CASSGQGGTGELFF. CDR3 nucleotide sequence: TGTGCCAGCAGTGGACAGGGAGGCACCGGGGAGCTGTTTTTT.